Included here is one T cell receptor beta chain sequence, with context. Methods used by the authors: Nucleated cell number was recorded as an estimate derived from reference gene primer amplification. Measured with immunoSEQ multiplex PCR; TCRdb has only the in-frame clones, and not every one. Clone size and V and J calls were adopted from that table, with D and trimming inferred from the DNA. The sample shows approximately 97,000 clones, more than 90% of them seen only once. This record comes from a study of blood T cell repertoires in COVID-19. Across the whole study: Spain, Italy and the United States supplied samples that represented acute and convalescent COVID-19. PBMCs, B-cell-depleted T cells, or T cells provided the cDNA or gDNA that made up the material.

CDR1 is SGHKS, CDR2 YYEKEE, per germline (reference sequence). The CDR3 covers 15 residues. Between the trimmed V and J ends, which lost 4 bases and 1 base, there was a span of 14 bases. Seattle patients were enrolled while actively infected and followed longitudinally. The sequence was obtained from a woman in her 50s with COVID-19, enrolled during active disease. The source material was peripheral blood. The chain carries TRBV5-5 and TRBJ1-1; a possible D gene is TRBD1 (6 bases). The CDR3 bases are TGTGCCAGCAGCCCGAGGTTACAGGGGAACACTGAAGCTTTCTTT. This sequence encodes CASSPRLQGNTEAFF.